Presented here are 8 T cell receptor beta chains from one specimen sequenced in a study of cytomegalovirus exposure and HLA in healthy donors. The PCR was carried out with 60 Vbeta primers and 13 Jbeta primers. Sequencing was performed with immunoSEQ multiplex PCR; in TCRdb, only in-frame clones are kept and a portion is missing. The data hold more than 95,000 clones, with around 60% observed a single time. The specimen sequenced was PBMCs. The receptors come from a woman in her forties or fifties in good health and CMV-seronegative.

The table lists this clone with a count of one. The chain has TRBV7-2 and TRBJ1-1; tentative D call: TRBD1 (5 bases). CDR1 is SGHTA, CDR2 FQGNSA, per germline. Trimming shortened V by 4 bases and J by 5 bases, and 17 bases separated the two germline ends. The CDR3 totals 15 residues. The CDR3 coding sequence is TGTGCCAGCAGCTGGTCCGGGGGGGTTGATACTGAAGCTTTCTTT. This sequence encodes CASSWSGGVDTEAFF.

The table lists this clone with a few counts. This sequence joins TRBV19 and TRBJ1-5; TRBD1 matches at 9 bases. CDR3 length: 14 amino acids. After removal of 6 bases from V and 5 bases from J, the junction contained 5 bases not matched to a gene. CDR1 is LNHDA and CDR2 is SQIVND in the germline V gene (reference sequence). The CDR3 DNA reads as TGTGCCAGTAGCCCTACAGGGGGCGATCAGCCCCAGCATTTT. Translated: CASSPTGGDQPQHF.

The chain carries TRBV28 and TRBJ2-7; perhaps TRBD2 as D (5 bases). The CDR3 has 13 amino acids. Germline V CDR1 and CDR2: MDHEN, SYDVKM. Trimming removed 8 bases from V and 4 bases from J, with 15 bases in between. CDR3 bases: TGTGCCAGCCTCGGAGGTTTGATGTACGAGCAGTACTTC. Its protein is CASLGGLMYEQYF.

The gene calls are TRBV4-3 and TRBJ2-1, with TRBD2 as a possible D gene (5 bases). The V gene's germline CDR1 is LGHNA and CDR2 YSLEER. Trimming took 0 bases from V and 4 from J, leaving 10 bases between them. CDR3 length equals 15 residues. The CDR3 here is CASSQDVGLYNEQFF. The CDR3 nucleotides are TGCGCCAGCAGCCAAGATGTAGGACTTTACAATGAGCAGTTCTTC.

This clone has just a few counts. This sequence joins TRBV28 and TRBJ2-2; D perhaps matches TRBD2 (5 bases). Germline CDR1 reads MDHEN; CDR2 reads SYDVKM. Trimming removed 3 bases from V and 3 bases from J, with 5 bases in between. This CDR3 has 13 residues. CDR3 loop: CASSLRDTGELFF. CDR3 DNA: TGTGCCAGCAGTTTGCGGGACACCGGGGAGCTGTTTTTT.

The chain is built from TRBV29-1 and TRBJ2-1, with D perhaps matching TRBD1 (6 bases). V was clipped by 6 bases and J by 4 bases, with 16 bases between them. The CDR3 runs to 14 residues. Germline V gene data show CDR1 as SQVTM and CDR2 as ANQGSEA. The CDR3 DNA reads as TGCAGCGTCCACAGGGACGAGGGGTACAATGAGCAGTTCTTC. Protein product: CSVHRDEGYNEQFF.

This clone showed up just a few times. DNA for the CDR3: TGTGCCAGCAGCAACGACTACACAGATACGCAGTATTTT. Amino acids: CASSNDYTDTQYF. The chain has TRBV28 and TRBJ2-3; tentative D call: TRBD2 (5 bases). Germline values: CDR1 MDHEN, CDR2 SYDVKM. V was pared by 6 bases and J by 2 bases, with 9 bases between. The CDR3 is made up of 13 amino acids.

This chain joins TRBV5-5 and TRBJ2-3, with 12 bases identical to TRBD2. Germline CDR1 reads SGHKS; CDR2 reads YYEKEE (reference sequence). The V gene end was trimmed by 1 base and the J gene end by 0 bases; junction bases not matched to a gene: 0. The CDR3 covers 16 residues. CDR3 sequence (DNA): TGTGCCAGCAGCTTGCTAGCGGGGGGGAGCACAGATACGCAGTATTTT. Protein product: CASSLLAGGSTDTQYF.